Detailed here is one TCR beta chain. Produced via immunoSEQ multiplex PCR; TCRdb's table is partial and in-frame only. The table lists 35,000 to 40,000 clones, 90% to 95% of them singletons. The entry originates in a study of T cell changes during pregnancy in multiple sclerosis. With V trimmed by 7 bases and J by 0 bases, 11 bases remained unmatched. Germline V CDR1 and CDR2: SGHVS, FQNEAQ. The length of the CDR3 is 16 residues. The source is a female donor with multiple sclerosis, enrolled in a pregnancy study. Sequenced material: CD8+ T cells from peripheral blood mononuclear cells, taken in the second trimester of pregnancy. The rearrangement uses TRBV7-8 and TRBJ2-7; TRBD1 matches 8 bases. As DNA, the CDR3 is TGTGCCAGCACCCCCCCAGGGGGCCAGAGCTCCTACGAGCAGTACTTC. Translating gives CASTPPGGQSSYEQYF.